This T cell receptor (beta chain) was sequenced in a study of T cell changes during pregnancy in multiple sclerosis (dated by TCRdb to between 2018 and 2021). Some background on the complete study: The study examined how the T cell repertoire changed over the course of pregnancy in women with multiple sclerosis.

Receptor libraries were prepared by the immunoSEQ multiplex PCR assay. TCRdb limited this immuneACCESS table to in-frame rearrangements with V and J called. A share of clones is missing; checked studies link under half to unresolved V genes, and the rest is unexplained. The sample contains 66,000 or so clones, roughly 91% of them found a single time. The top ten clones comprise roughly 5% of the sample. From its cysteine to its phenylalanine, the CDR3 spans 14 amino acids. Only the CDR3 DNA is retained, 42 bases long and in frame from the first base. V is trimmed back by 2 bases and J by 1 base, and the junction contains 0 bases that no gene match accounts for. CDR1 and CDR2, per the germline V gene, are MNHEY and SVGAGI. A word on this clone: The antigen this receptor binds is unknown. Base qualities are not provided; no much larger clone lies one nucleotide away.

The source material was CD8+ T cells from peripheral blood mononuclear cells, sampled before pregnancy. This TCR derives from a female donor with multiple sclerosis, enrolled in a pregnancy study. The chain is made from TRBV6-5 and TRBJ1-1, with TRBD1 identical over 8 junction bases. The DNA is as follows: TGTGCCAGCAGTTACGGACAGGGGAACACTGAAGCTTTCTTT. It is translated as CASSYGQGNTEAFF.